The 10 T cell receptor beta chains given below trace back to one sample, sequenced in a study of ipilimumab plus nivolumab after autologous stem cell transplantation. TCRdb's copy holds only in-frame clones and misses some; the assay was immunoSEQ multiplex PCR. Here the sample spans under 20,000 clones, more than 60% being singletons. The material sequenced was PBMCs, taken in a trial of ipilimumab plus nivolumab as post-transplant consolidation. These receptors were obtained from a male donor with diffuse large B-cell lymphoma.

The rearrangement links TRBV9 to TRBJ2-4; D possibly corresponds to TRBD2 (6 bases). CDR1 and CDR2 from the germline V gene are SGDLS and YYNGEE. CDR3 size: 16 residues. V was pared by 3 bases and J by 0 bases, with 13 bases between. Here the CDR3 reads CASSGGSGLAKNIQYF. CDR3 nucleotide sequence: TGTGCCAGCAGCGGAGGTAGCGGACTAGCCAAAAACATTCAGTACTTC.

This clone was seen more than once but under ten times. As DNA, the CDR3 is TGTGCCAGCAAGGGCCCAGACTCCTACGAGCAGTACTTC. Protein sequence: CASKGPDSYEQYF. V is TRBV6-5 and J is TRBJ2-7, with D uncertain. This CDR3 is built from 13 residues. Germline lookup yields CDR1 MNHEY and CDR2 SVGAGI. V was clipped by 7 bases and J by 0 bases, with 10 bases between them.

The CDR3 sequence: CASSLGQDNEQFF. The CDR3 nucleotides read TGTGCCAGCAGCTTAGGACAGGACAATGAGCAGTTCTTC. The chain recombines TRBV11-2 with TRBJ2-1; perhaps TRBD1 as D (6 bases). Trimming pared 1 base from V and 5 bases from J, leaving 6 bases between. The CDR3 consists of 13 residues. Germline V CDR1 and CDR2: SGHAT, FQNNGV.

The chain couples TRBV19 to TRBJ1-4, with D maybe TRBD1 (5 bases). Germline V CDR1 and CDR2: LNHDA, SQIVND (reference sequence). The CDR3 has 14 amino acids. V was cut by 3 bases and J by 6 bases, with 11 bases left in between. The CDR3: CASSIGGGHEKLFF. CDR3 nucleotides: TGTGCCAGTAGTATCGGGGGGGGTCATGAAAAACTGTTTTTT.

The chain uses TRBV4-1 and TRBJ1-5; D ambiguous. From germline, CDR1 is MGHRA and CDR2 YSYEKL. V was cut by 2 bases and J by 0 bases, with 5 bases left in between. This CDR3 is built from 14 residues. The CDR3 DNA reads TGCGCCAGCAGCCAAATTAATAGCAATCAGCCCCAGCATTTT. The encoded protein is CASSQINSNQPQHF.

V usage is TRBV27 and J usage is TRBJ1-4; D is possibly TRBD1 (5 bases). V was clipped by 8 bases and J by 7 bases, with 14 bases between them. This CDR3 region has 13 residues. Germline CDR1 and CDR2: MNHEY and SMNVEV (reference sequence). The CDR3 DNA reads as TGTGCCAGCTCCAGGGCGCTGGGTGAAAAACTGTTTTTT. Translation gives CASSRALGEKLFF.

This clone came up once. This CDR3 is CASSPPTSGGSYEQYF. The CDR3 nucleotides are TGTGCCAGCTCACCACCGACTAGCGGGGGGTCCTACGAGCAGTACTTC. The chain recombines TRBV18 with TRBJ2-7, with 13 positions matching TRBD2. The germline V gene encodes CDR1 KGHSH and CDR2 LQKENI. The V and J ends lost 0 bases and 1 base, in that order; junction bases with no gene match: 0. This CDR3 is built from 16 residues.

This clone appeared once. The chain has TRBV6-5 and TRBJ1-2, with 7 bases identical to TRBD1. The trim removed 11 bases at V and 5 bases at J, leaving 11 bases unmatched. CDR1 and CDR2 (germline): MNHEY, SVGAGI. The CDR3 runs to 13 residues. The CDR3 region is CAAHMLQGYGYTF. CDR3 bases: TGTGCCGCCCATATGCTACAGGGGTATGGCTACACCTTC.

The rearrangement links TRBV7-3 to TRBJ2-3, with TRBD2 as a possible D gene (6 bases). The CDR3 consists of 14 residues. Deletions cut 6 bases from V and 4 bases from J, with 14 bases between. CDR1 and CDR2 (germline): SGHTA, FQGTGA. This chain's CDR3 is CASSPPGRADTQYF. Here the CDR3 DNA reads TGTGCCAGCAGTCCCCCCGGGAGAGCAGATACGCAGTATTTT.

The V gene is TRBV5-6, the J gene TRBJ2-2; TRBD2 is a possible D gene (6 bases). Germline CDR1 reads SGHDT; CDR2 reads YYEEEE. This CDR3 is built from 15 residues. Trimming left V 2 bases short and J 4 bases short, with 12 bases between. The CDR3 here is CASSLYAGTTGELFF. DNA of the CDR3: TGTGCCAGCAGCTTATACGCGGGGACCACCGGGGAGCTGTTTTTT.